Below are 6 T cell receptor beta chains sequenced from a single sample in a study of OX40 agonist ivuxolimab in advanced cancers. Repertoires were generated with immunoSEQ multiplex PCR, while TCRdb's copy carries only in-frame clones and drops some. The sample has about 80,000 clones, almost 85% seen once. This specimen was CD4+ or CD8+ T cells sorted from blood, taken in a trial of the OX40 agonist ivuxolimab. All receptors come from an adult with an advanced solid tumor such as melanoma, head and neck, liver or kidney cancer.

This clone was seen just once. The V gene is TRBV6-1, the J gene TRBJ1-1, with TRBD1 matching 10 bases. After removal of 5 bases from V and 6 bases from J, the junction contained 6 bases not matched to a gene. Germline V gene sequence: CDR1 MNHNS, CDR2 SASEGT. The CDR3 has 14 residues. In DNA, the CDR3 is TGTGCCAGCAGTCTCACTGGGACAGGGGCTGAAGCTTTCTTT. Protein sequence: CASSLTGTGAEAFF.

This rearrangement joins TRBV27 to TRBJ2-7; TRBD2 matches at 11 bases. This CDR3 is built from 16 residues. Germline values: CDR1 MNHEY, CDR2 SMNVEV (reference sequence). V dropped 5 bases and J dropped 5; count of bases not matched to a gene: 11. The CDR3 sequence is CASSGSGTSGLHEQYF. CDR3 DNA sequence: TGTGCCAGCAGTGGATCCGGGACTAGCGGCCTCCACGAGCAGTACTTC.

V is TRBV9 and J is TRBJ1-2; TRBD1 is a possible D gene (5 bases). In germline, CDR1 is SGDLS, CDR2 YYNGEE. V dropped 3 bases and J dropped 3 bases, with 15 bases sitting between them. This CDR3 comprises 15 residues. The CDR3 coding sequence is TGTGCCAGCAGCGCCCTAGCGGGGGGGGACTATGGCTACACCTTC. This translates into CASSALAGGDYGYTF.

This clone has a handful of counts. This rearrangement joins TRBV18 to TRBJ1-4; TRBD1 is a possible D gene (5 bases). The CDR3 spans 13 residues. Germline V gene data show CDR1 as KGHSH and CDR2 as LQKENI. Trimming removed 6 bases from V and 8 bases from J, with 13 bases in between. The CDR3 here is CASSRGLQEKLFF. CDR3 DNA: TGTGCCAGCTCGAGGGGACTACAAGAAAAACTGTTTTTT.

The rearrangement links TRBV7-6 to TRBJ2-2; 8 bases match TRBD2. Germline V gives CDR1 SGHVS, CDR2 FNYEAQ. This CDR3 region has 17 residues. V dropped 5 bases and J dropped 1; count of bases not matched to a gene: 9. The CDR3 region is CASSISRGAENTGELFF. The DNA for the CDR3 is TGTGCCAGCAGCATCTCGCGGGGGGCCGAGAACACCGGGGAGCTGTTTTTT.

This clone was seen once. The chain carries TRBV6-1 and TRBJ2-1; TRBD1 matches 10 bases. The germline V gene has CDR1 MNHNS and CDR2 SASEGT. The V gene end was trimmed by 7 bases and the J gene end by 9 bases; junction bases not matched to a gene: 6. This CDR3 is built from 13 residues. The chain's CDR3 is CASKPTGGGEQFF. The CDR3 coding sequence is TGTGCCAGCAAACCGACAGGGGGCGGTGAGCAGTTCTTC.